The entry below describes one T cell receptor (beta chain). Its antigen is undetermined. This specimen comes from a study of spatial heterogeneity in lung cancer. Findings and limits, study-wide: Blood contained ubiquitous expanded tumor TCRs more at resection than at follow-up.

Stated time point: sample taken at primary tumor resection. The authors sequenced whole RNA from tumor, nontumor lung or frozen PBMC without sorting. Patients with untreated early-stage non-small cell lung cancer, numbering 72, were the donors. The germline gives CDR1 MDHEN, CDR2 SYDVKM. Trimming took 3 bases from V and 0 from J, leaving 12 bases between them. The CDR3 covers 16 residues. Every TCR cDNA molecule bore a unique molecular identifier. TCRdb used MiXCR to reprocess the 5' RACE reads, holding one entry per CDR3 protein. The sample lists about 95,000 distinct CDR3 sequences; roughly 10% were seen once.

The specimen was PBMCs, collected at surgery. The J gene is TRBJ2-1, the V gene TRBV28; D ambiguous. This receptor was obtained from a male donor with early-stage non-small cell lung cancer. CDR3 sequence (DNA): TGTGCCAGCAGTTTTTTAGCCGGTGACTCCTACAATGAGCAGTTCTTC. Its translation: CASSFLAGDSYNEQFF.